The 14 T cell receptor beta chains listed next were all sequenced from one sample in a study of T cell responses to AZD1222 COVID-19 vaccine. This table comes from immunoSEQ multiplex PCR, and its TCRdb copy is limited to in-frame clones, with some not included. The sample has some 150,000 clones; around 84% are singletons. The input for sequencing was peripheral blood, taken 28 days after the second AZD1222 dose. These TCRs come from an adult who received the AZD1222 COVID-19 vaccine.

The CDR3 sequence: CASNRGGDEKLFF. The DNA of the CDR3 is TGTGCCAGCAATCGCGGAGGGGATGAAAAACTGTTTTTT. The chain recombines TRBV12-3 or TRBV12-4 with TRBJ1-4; weak D call: TRBD1 (5 bases). V lost 7 bases and J lost 6, with 12 bases in between. This CDR3 spans 13 amino acids.

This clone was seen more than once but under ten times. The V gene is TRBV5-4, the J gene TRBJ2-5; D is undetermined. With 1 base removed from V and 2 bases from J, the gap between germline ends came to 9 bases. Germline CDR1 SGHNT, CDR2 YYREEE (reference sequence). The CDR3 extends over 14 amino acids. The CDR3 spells CASSLPGPQETQYF. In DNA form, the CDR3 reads TGTGCCAGCAGCTTGCCGGGTCCTCAAGAGACCCAGTACTTC.

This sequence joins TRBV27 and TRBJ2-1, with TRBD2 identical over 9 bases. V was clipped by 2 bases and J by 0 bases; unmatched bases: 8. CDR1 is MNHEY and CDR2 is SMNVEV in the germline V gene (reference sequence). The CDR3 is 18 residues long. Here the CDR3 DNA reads TGTGCCAGCAGTTTAATTCCCTTTAGCGGGAGCTCCTACAATGAGCAGTTCTTC. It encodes CASSLIPFSGSSYNEQFF.

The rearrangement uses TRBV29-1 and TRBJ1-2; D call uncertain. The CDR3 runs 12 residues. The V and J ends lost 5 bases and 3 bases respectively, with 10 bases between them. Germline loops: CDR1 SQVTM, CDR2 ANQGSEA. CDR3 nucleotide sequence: TGCAGCGTTCTGAAGGGAGACTATGGCTACACCTTC. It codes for CSVLKGDYGYTF.

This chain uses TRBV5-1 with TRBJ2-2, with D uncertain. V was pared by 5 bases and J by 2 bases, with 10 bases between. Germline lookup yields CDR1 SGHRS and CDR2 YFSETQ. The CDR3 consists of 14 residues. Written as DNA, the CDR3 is TGCGCCAGCAGTCAGAGCGTAAACACCGGGGAGCTGTTTTTT. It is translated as CASSQSVNTGELFF.

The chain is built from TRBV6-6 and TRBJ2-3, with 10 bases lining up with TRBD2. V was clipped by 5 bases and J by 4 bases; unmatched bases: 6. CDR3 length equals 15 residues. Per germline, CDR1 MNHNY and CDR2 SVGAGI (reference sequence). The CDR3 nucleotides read TGTGCCAGCAGTACGTTAGCGGGGGGATCAGATACGCAGTATTTT. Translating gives CASSTLAGGSDTQYF.

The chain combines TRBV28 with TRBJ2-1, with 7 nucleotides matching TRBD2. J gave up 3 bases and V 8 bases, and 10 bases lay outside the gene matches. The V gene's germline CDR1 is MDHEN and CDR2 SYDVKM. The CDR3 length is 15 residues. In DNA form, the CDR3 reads TGTGCCAGCGGACCTCTAGCGGCGCTCTACAATGAGCAGTTCTTC. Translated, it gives CASGPLAALYNEQFF.

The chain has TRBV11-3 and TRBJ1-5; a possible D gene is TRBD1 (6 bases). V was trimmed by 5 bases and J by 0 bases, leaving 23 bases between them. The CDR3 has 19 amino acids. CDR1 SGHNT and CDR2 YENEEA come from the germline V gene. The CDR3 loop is CASSHSLGAAENSNQPQHF. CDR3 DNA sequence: TGTGCCAGCAGCCATAGCCTGGGGGCTGCAGAGAATAGCAATCAGCCCCAGCATTTT.

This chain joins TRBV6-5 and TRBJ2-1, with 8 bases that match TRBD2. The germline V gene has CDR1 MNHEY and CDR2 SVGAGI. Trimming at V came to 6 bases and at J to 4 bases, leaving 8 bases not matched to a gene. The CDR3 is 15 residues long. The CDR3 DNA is TGTGCCAGCAGGGAGGGACTAGTAGGTTACAATGAGCAGTTCTTC. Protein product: CASREGLVGYNEQFF.

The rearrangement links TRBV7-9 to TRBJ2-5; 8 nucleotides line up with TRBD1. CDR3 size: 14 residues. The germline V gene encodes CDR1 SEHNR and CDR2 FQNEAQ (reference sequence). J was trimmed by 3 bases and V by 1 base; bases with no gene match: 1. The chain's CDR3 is CASSLGTGKETQYF. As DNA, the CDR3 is TGTGCCAGCAGCTTAGGGACAGGGAAAGAGACCCAGTACTTC. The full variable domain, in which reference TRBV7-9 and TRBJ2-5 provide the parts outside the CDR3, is DTGVSQNPRHKITKRGQNVTFRCDPISEHNRLYWYRQTLGQGPEFLTYFQNEAQLEKSRLLSDRFSAERPKGSFSTLEIQRTEQGDSAMYLCASSLGTGKETQYFGPGTRLLVL.

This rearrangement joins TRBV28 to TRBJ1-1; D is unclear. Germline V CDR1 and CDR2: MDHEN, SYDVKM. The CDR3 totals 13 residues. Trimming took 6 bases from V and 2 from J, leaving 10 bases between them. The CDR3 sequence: CASSPRPNTEAFF. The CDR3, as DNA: TGTGCCAGCAGCCCTCGGCCAAACACTGAAGCTTTCTTT.

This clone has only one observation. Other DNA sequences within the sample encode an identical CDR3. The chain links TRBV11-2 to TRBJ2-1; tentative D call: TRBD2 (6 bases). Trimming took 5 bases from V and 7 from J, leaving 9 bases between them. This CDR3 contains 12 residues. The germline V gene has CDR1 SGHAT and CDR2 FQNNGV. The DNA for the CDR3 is TGTGCCAGCAGCCGACTAGGAAATGAGCAGTTCTTC. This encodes CASSRLGNEQFF.

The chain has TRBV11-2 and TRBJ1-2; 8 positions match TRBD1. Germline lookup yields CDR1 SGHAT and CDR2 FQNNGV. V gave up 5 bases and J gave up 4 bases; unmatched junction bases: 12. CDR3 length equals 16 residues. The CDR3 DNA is TGTGCCAGCAGCATAAATCCCAGGGGGCACGTCTATGGCTACACCTTC. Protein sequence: CASSINPRGHVYGYTF.

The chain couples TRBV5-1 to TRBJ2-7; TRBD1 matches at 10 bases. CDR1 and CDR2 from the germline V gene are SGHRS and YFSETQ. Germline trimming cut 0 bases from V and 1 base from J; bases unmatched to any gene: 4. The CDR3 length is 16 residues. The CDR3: CASSLDTGQGSYEQYF. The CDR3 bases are TGCGCCAGCAGCTTGGATACGGGACAGGGGTCCTACGAGCAGTACTTC.